Following are 10 T cell receptor beta chains from one sample sequenced in a study of blood T cell repertoires in COVID-19. The protocol was immunoSEQ multiplex PCR, while the TCRdb copy is restricted to in-frame clones and leaves out a portion. Counted here are 150,000 to 250,000 clones, more than 75% occurring once; the ten biggest clones make up 6%. Sequencing was done on a sample of peripheral blood. The origin of the receptors is a woman aged 40 to 50 with COVID-19, enrolled during active disease.

The gene calls are TRBV7-9 and TRBJ2-2; D call uncertain. CDR1 and CDR2 (germline): SEHNR, FQNEAQ (reference sequence). The V end was cut by 1 base, the J end by 4 bases, with 7 bases between. The length of the CDR3 is 14 residues. CDR3 coding DNA: TGTGCCAGCAGCTTAGTGGGCAGCACCGGGGAGCTGTTTTTT. Residues: CASSLVGSTGELFF.

The chain links TRBV3-1 (or the pseudogene TRBV3-2) to TRBJ2-3, with TRBD2 identical over 7 bases. This CDR3 comprises 16 residues. V shed 4 bases and J 2 bases; nucleotides not matched to a gene: 9. Germline V gene data show CDR1 as LGHDT and CDR2 as YNNKEL (reference sequence). The CDR3 coding sequence is TGTGCCAGCAGCCGGGGGATCCTAGCGGACACAGATACGCAGTATTTT. This translates into CASSRGILADTDTQYF.

This clone was recorded a few times. The chain employs TRBV30 and TRBJ2-5; 9 bases are shared with TRBD1. Germline V gene sequence: CDR1 GTSNPN, CDR2 SVGIG (reference sequence). Losses at the gene ends were 0 bases for V and 5 bases for J; bases not matched to a gene: 7. The CDR3 loop spans 15 amino acids. The CDR3 DNA is TGTGCCTGGAGTGTAGGGGACAGGGTCCTTGAGACCCAGTACTTC. It yields the protein CAWSVGDRVLETQYF.

The chain links TRBV18 to TRBJ2-7; D gene unclear. The ends were cut back, 5 bases at V and 3 bases at J, with 11 bases in the middle. CDR3 length: 13 residues. CDR1 and CDR2 (germline): KGHSH, LQKENI. As DNA, the CDR3 is TGTGCCAGCTCAGAATCCCAGGTCTACGAGCAGTACTTC. Translation gives CASSESQVYEQYF.

This clone was counted between two and nine times. J is TRBJ2-1 and V is TRBV7-3; TRBD2 is a possible D gene (6 bases). Trimming stripped 5 bases from V and 12 bases from J, with 17 bases between. Germline values: CDR1 SGHTA, CDR2 FQGTGA. The CDR3 is 13 amino acids. CDR3 loop: CASSPRWGVGQFF. CDR3 coding DNA: TGTGCCAGCAGCCCTCGTTGGGGGGTTGGGCAGTTCTTC.

The chain is built from TRBV7-2 and TRBJ1-6, with D unclear. Germline V CDR1 and CDR2: SGHTA, FQGNSA. V lost 6 bases to trimming and J lost 7 bases, with 7 bases between them. This CDR3 spans 12 amino acids. CDR3 region: CASRLRNSPLHF. The CDR3 DNA follows: TGTGCCAGCAGACTCAGGAATTCACCCCTCCACTTT.

The rearrangement joins TRBV5-5 to TRBJ1-1; D may be TRBD1 (6 bases). The CDR3 runs to 13 residues. Trimming left V 4 bases short and J 3 bases short, with 10 bases between. Germline V lookup: CDR1 SGHKS, CDR2 YYEKEE (reference sequence). Here the CDR3 DNA reads TGTGCCAGCAGCCAAGGACAGCACACTGAAGCTTTCTTT. Amino acids: CASSQGQHTEAFF.

J is TRBJ1-2 and V is TRBV5-1; TRBD1 aligns across 8 bases. The CDR3 consists of 15 residues. V shed 4 bases and J 3 bases; nucleotides not matched to a gene: 8. Germline V gives CDR1 SGHRS, CDR2 YFSETQ. This CDR3 reads CASSAGTGRDYGYTF. The CDR3 DNA reads as TGCGCCAGCAGCGCCGGGACAGGTAGAGACTATGGCTACACCTTC.

The rearrangement joins TRBV4-2 to TRBJ1-1, with TRBD1 matching 7 bases. Trimming removed 6 bases from V and 4 bases from J; junction bases left unmatched: 11. Per the germline V gene, CDR1 is LGHNA and CDR2 is YNFKEQ. This CDR3 has 15 residues. CDR3 in amino acids: CASREADRVRTEAFF. The CDR3 nucleotides are TGTGCCAGCAGGGAAGCAGACAGGGTACGCACTGAAGCTTTCTTT.

V and J are TRBV27 and TRBJ2-2; D remains ambiguous. The CDR3 extends over 14 amino acids. V lost 3 bases and J lost 8, with 13 bases in between. In germline, CDR1 is MNHEY, CDR2 SMNVEV (reference sequence). CDR3 bases: TGTGCCAGCAGTTTTCTGGCCCGCCCGGGGGAGCTGTTTTTT. It encodes CASSFLARPGELFF.